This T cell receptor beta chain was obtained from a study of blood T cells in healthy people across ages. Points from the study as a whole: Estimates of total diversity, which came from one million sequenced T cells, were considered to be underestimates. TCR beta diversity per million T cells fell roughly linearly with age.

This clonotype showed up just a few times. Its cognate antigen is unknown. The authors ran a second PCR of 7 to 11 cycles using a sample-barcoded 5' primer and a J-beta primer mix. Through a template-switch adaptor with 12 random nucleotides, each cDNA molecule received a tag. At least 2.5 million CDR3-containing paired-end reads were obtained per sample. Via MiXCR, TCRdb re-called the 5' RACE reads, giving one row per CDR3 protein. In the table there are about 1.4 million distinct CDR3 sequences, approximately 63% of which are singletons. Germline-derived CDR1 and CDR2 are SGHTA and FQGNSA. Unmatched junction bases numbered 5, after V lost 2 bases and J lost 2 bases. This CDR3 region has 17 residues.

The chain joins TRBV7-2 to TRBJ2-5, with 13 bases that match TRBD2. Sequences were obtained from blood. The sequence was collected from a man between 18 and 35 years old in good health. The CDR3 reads CASSLSGLAGEQETQYF. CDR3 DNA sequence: TGTGCCAGCAGCTTATCAGGACTAGCGGGGGAACAAGAGACCCAGTACTTC.